The clone carrying this T cell receptor beta chain was observed many times. The target antigen is unknown. Sorting was used to obtain naive CD8 T cells (CD8+CD4-CCR7+CD45RA+). Per germline, CDR1 MDHEN and CDR2 SYDVKM. CDR3 length: 16 residues. V lost 7 bases and J lost 6; bases outside the gene matches: 10. TCRdb fed the PCR reads into MiXCR, producing one record per CDR3 protein. The sample contains some 320,000 distinct CDR3 sequences, about 22% of which appear only once. This specimen belongs to a study of molecular identifiers for immune sequencing clone quantification. Study-wide results and limits: For highly expanded clones, sizes could be underestimated when identical TCR molecules share a barcode.

Sequences were obtained from naive CD8+ T cells from blood, with Jurkat cell RNA spiked in. The subset here: FACS-sorted CD8+CD4-CCR7+CD45RA+ naive T cells. V gene TRBV28 combines with J gene TRBJ2-3; 13 positions match TRBD2. The receptor was isolated from a human donor in good health. Some libraries in this study had Jurkat cell RNA spiked in. CDR3 protein: CASNGGLAGAFDTQYF. CDR3 sequence (DNA): TGTGCCAGCAATGGAGGACTAGCGGGAGCCTTTGATACGCAGTATTTT.